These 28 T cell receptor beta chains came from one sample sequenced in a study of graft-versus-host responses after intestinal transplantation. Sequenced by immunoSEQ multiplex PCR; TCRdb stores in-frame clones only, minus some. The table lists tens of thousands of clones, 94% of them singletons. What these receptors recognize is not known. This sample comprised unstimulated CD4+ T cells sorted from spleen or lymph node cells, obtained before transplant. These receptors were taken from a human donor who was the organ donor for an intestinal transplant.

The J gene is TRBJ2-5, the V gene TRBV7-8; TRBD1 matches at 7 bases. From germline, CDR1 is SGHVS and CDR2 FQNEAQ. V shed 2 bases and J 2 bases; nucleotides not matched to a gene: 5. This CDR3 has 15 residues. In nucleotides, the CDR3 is TGTGCCAGCAGCTTACGAACGGGACAGCAAGAGACCCAGTACTTC. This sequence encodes CASSLRTGQQETQYF.

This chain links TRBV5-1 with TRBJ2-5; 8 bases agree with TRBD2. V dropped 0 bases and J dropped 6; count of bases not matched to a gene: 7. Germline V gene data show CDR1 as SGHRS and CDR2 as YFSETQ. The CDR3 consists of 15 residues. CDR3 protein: CASSLAGGGRKTQYF. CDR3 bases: TGCGCCAGCAGCTTGGCCGGGGGGGGGAGGAAGACCCAGTACTTC. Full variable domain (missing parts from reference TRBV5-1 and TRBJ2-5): KAGVTQTPRYLIKTRGQQVTLSCSPISGHRSVSWYQQTPGQGLQFLFEYFSETQRNKGNFPGRFSGRQFSNSRSEMNVSTLELGDSALYLCASSLAGGGRKTQYFGPGTRLLVL.

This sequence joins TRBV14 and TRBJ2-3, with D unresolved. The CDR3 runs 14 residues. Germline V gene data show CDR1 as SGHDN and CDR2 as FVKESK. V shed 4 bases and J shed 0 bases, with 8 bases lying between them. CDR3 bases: TGTGCCAGCAGCCGACGAGACAGCACAGATACGCAGTATTTT. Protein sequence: CASSRRDSTDTQYF.

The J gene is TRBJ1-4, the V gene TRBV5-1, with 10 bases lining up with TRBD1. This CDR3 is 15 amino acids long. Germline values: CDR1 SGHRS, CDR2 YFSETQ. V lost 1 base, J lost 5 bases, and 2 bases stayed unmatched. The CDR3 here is CASSLMGQGNEKLFF. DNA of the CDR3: TGCGCCAGCAGCTTGATGGGACAGGGGAATGAAAAACTGTTTTTT.

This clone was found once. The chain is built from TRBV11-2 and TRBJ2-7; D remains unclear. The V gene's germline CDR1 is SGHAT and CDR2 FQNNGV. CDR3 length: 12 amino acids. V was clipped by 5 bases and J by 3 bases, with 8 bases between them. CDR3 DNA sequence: TGTGCCAGCAGCATGAGGCGCTACGAGCAGTACTTC. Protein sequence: CASSMRRYEQYF.

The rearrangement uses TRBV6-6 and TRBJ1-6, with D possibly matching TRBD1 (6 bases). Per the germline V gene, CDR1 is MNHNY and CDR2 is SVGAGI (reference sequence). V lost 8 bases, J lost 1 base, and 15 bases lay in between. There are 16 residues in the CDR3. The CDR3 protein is CASRRGGLSYNSPLHF. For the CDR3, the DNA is TGTGCCAGCCGCCGCGGGGGCCTATCCTATAATTCACCCCTCCACTTT.

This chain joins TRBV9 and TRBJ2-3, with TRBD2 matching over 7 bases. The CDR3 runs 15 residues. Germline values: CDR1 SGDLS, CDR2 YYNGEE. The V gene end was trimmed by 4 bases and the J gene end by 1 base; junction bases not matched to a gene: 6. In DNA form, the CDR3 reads TGTGCCAGCAGCCCGCGGGGGTCTCGCACAGATACGCAGTATTTT. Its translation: CASSPRGSRTDTQYF.

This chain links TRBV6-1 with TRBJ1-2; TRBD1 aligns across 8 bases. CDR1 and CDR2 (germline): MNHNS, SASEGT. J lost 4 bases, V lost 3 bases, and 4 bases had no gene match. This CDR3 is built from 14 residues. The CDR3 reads CASSERTGPYGYTF. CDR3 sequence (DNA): TGTGCCAGCAGTGAGAGGACAGGGCCCTATGGCTACACCTTC.

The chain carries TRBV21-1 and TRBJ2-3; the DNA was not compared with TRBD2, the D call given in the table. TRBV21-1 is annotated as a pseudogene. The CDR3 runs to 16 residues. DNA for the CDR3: TGTGCCAGCAGCACGGTCAATTTAGCGGGGCGAGATACGCAGTATTTT. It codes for CASSTVNLAGRDTQYF.

The CDR3 loop is CASSPDMPGLVSYNEQFF. The CDR3 nucleotides read TGCGCCAGCAGCCCGGACATGCCTGGGTTGGTATCATACAATGAGCAGTTCTTC. V and J are TRBV5-1 and TRBJ2-1, with D possibly being TRBD1 (5 bases). Looked up from germline, CDR1 is SGHRS and CDR2 is YFSETQ. V was cut by 4 bases and J by 4 bases, with 24 bases left in between. CDR3 length: 18 amino acids. The variable domain in full, completed from reference TRBV5-1 and TRBJ2-1, reads KAGVTQTPRYLIKTRGQQVTLSCSPISGHRSVSWYQQTPGQGLQFLFEYFSETQRNKGNFPGRFSGRQFSNSRSEMNVSTLELGDSALYLCASSPDMPGLVSYNEQFFGPGTRLTVL.

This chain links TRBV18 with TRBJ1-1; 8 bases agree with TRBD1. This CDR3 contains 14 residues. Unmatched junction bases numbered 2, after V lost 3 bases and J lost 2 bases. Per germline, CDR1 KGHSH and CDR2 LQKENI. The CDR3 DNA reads TGTGCCAGCTCACCCAGGGGGCTAAACACTGAAGCTTTCTTT. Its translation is CASSPRGLNTEAFF. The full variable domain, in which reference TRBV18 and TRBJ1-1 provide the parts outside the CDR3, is NAGVMQNPRHLVRRRGQEARLRCSPMKGHSHVYWYRQLPEEGLKFMVYLQKENIIDESGMPKERFSAEFPKEGPSILRIQQVVRGDSAAYFCASSPRGLNTEAFFGQGTRLTVV.

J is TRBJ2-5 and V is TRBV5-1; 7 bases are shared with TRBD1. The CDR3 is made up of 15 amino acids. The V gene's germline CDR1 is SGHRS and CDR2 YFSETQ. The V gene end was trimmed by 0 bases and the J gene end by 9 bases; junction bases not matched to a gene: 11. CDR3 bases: TGCGCCAGCAGCTTGGCACGCCAGGTTCAGGGGGCCCAGTACTTC. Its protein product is CASSLARQVQGAQYF.

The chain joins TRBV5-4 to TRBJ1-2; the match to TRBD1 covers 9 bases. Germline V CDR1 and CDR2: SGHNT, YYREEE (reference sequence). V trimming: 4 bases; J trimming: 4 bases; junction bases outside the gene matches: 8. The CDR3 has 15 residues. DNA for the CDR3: TGTGCCAGCAGCCCCGGGACAGGGCTGGGCTATGGCTACACCTTC. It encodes CASSPGTGLGYGYTF.

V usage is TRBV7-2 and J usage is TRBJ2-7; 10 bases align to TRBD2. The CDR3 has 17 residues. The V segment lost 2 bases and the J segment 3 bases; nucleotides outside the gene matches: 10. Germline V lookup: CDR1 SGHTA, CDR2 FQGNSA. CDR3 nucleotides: TGTGCCAGCAGCTTATCGTCTAGCGGGGGCGCCGTCTACGAGCAGTACTTC. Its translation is CASSLSSSGGAVYEQYF.

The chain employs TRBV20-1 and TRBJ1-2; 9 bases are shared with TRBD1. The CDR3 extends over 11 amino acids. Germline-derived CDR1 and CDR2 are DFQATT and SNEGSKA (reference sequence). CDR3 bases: TGCAGCCCTCGAGGGACAGGGATCTACACCTTC. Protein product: CSPRGTGIYTF.

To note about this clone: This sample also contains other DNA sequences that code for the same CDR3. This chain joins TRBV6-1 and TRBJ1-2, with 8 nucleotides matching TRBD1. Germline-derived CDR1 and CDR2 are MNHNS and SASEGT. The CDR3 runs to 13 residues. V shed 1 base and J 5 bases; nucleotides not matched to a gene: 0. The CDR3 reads CASSEGTGYGYTF. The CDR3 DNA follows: TGTGCCAGCAGTGAAGGGACAGGGTATGGCTACACCTTC.

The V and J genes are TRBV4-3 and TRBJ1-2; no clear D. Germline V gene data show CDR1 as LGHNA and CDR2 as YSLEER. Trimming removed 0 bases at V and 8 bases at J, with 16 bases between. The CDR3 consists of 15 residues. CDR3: CASSQDNNSPGGYTF. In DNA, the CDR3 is TGCGCCAGCAGCCAAGATAATAACAGCCCTGGGGGCTACACCTTC.

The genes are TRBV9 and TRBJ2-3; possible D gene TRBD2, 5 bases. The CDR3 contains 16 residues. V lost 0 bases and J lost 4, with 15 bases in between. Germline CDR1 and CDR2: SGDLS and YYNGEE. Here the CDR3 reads CASSVGGIKLADTQYF. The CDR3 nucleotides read TGTGCCAGCAGCGTAGGAGGGATTAAGTTGGCAGATACGCAGTATTTT.

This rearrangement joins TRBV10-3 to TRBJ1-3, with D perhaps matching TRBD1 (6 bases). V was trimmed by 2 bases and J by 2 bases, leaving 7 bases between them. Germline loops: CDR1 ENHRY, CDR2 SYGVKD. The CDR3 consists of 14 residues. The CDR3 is CAISEGGPGNTIYF. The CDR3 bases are TGTGCCATCAGTGAGGGGGGCCCTGGAAACACCATATATTTT.

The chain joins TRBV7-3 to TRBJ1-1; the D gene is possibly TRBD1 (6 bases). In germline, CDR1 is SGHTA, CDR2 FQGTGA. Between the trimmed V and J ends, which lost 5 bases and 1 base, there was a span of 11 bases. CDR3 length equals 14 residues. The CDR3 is CASSDTDRNTEAFF. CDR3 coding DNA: TGTGCCAGCAGCGATACGGACAGGAACACTGAAGCTTTCTTT.

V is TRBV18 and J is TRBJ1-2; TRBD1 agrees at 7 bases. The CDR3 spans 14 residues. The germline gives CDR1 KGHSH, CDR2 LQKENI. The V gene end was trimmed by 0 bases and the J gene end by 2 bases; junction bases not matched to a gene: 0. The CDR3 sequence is CASSPPTGNYGYTF. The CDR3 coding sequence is TGTGCCAGCTCACCACCGACAGGGAACTATGGCTACACCTTC.

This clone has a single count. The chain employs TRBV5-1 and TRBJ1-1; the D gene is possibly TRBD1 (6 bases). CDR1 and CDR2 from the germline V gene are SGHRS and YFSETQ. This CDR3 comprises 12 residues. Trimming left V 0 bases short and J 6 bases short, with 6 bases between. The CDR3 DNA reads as TGCGCCAGCAGCTTGGGACAGGCTGAAGCTTTCTTT. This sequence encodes CASSLGQAEAFF.

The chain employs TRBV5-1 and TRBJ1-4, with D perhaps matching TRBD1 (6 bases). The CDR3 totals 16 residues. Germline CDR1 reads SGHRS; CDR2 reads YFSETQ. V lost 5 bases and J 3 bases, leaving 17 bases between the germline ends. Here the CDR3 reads CASRTGQPKPNEKLFF. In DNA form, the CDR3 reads TGCGCCAGCAGAACCGGACAGCCGAAACCTAATGAAAAACTGTTTTTT.

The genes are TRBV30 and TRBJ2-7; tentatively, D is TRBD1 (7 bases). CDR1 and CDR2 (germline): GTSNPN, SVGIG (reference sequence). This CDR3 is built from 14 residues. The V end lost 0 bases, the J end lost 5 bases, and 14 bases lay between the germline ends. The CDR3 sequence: CAWSVRGTAHEQYF. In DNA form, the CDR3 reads TGTGCCTGGAGTGTACGGGGGACAGCACACGAGCAGTACTTC.

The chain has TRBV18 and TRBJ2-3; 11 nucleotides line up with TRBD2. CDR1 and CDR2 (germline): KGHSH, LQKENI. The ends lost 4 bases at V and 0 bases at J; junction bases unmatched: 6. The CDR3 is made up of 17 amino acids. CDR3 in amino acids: CASSRMTSGTSTDTQYF. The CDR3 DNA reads TGTGCCAGCTCACGAATGACTAGCGGGACCAGCACAGATACGCAGTATTTT.

The CDR3: CASTSTRLYGYTF. CDR3 sequence (DNA): TGTGCCAGCACCTCGACGAGACTTTATGGCTACACCTTC. The rearrangement links TRBV2 to TRBJ1-2; no clear D gene. CDR3 size: 13 residues. Germline values: CDR1 SNHLY, CDR2 FYNNEI. V was shortened by 7 bases and J by 5 bases, with 14 bases between the two germline ends.

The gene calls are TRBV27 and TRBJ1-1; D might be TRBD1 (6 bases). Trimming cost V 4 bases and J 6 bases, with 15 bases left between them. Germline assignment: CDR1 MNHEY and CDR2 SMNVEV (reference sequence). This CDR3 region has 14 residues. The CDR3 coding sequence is TGTGCCAGCAGTTCGGGGGCCAAGGTACCTGAAGCTTTCTTT. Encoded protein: CASSSGAKVPEAFF.

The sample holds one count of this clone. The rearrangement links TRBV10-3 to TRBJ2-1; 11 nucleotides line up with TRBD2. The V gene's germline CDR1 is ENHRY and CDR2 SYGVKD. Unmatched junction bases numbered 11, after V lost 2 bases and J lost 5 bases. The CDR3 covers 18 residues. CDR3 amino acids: CAISEPKGGLAANNEQFF. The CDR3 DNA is TGTGCCATCAGTGAGCCGAAGGGGGGACTAGCGGCAAACAATGAGCAGTTCTTC.